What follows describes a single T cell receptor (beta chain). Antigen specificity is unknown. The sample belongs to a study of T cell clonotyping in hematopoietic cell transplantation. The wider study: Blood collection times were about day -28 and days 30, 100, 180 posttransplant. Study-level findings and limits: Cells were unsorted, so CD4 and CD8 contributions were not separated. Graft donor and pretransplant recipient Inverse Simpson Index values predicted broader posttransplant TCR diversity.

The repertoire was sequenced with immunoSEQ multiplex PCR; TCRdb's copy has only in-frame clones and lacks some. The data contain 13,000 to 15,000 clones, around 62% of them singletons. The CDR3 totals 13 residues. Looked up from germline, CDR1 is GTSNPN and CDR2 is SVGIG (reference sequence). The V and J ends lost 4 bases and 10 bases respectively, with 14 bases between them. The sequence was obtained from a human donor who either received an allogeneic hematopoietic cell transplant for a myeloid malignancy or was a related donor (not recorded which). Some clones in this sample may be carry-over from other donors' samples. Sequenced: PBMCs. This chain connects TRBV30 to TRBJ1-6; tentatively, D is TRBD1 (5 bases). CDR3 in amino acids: CAWNGVGESPLHF. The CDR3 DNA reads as TGTGCCTGGAATGGTGTGGGGGAATCACCCCTCCACTTT.